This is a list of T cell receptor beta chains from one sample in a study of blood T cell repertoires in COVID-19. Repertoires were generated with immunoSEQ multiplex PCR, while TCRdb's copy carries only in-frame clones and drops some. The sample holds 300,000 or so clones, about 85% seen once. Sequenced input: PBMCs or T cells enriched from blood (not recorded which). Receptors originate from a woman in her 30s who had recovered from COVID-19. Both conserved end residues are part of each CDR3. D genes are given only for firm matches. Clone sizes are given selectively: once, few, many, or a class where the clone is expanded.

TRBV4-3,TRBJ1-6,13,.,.,TGCGCCAGCAGCCAAGACAGGGCGTCACCCCTCCACTTT,CASSQDRASPLHF
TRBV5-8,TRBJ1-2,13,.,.,TGTGCCAGCAGAACGGAGGGGTACTATGGCTACACCTTC,CASRTEGYYGYTF
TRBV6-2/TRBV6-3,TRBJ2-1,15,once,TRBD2,TGTGCCAGCAGTTACTGGAGACTAGCCCCCAATGAGCAGTTCTTC,CASSYWRLAPNEQFF
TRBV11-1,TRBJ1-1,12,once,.,TGTGCCAGCAGCTTAGAGGGACACCCAGCTTTCTTT,CASSLEGHPAFF
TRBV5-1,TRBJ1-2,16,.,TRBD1,TGCGCCAGCAGCTTGGGGGACAGGGGTAGAGACTATGGCTACACCTTC,CASSLGDRGRDYGYTF
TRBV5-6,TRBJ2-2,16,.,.,TGTGCCAGCAGCCCCCGGGACATCTCCCGTTTCGGGGAGCTGTTTTTT,CASSPRDISRFGELFF
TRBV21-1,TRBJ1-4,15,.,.,TGTGCCAGCAGCTCTTGGACAGGCCGTAATGAAAAACTGTTTTTT,CASSSWTGRNEKLFF
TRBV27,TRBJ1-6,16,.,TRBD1,TGTGCCAGCAGTTGGGGACAGCGAGCCTATAATTCACCCCTCCACTTT,CASSWGQRAYNSPLHF
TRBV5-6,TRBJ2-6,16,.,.,TGTGCCAGCAGCTTGGCTGCTATTGCTAGGGCCAACGTCCTGACTTTC,CASSLAAIARANVLTF
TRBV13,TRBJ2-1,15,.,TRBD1,TGTGCCAGCAGCCCCAGGGACAGCTCCTACAATGAGCAGTTCTTC,CASSPRDSSYNEQFF
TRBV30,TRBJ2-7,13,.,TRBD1,TGTGCCTGGGGATGGGACAGCTCCTACGAGCAGTACTTC,CAWGWDSSYEQYF
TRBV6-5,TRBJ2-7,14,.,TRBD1,TGTGCCAGCTCGACGCGGACAGGGGGCTACGAGCAGTACTTC,CASSTRTGGYEQYF
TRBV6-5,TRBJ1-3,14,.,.,TGTGCCAGCAGTTCCCCCGGACAGGGAAACACCATATATTTT,CASSSPGQGNTIYF
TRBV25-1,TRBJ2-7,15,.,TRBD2,TGTGCCAGCAGTGATGCGCGGGGGGTCTCCTACGAGCAGTACTTC,CASSDARGVSYEQYF
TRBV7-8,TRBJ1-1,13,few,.,TGTGCCAGCAGTCAACAGGCTAACACTGAAGCTTTCTTT,CASSQQANTEAFF
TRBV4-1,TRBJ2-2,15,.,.,TGCGCCAGCAGCCAAGGTCCCGGAGACACCGGGGAGCTGTTTTTT,CASSQGPGDTGELFF
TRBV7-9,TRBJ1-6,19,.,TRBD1,TGTGCCAGCAGCTTAGCGAACAGGGGGCGAAGCTCCTATAATTCACCCCTCCACTTT,CASSLANRGRSSYNSPLHF
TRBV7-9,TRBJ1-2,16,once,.,TGTGCCAGCAGCTTAGGATACGACTGGTCGAACTATGGCTACACCTTC,CASSLGYDWSNYGYTF
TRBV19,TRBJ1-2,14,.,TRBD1,TGTGCCAGTAGCGACAGGGGGCTGATTCTTGGCTACACCTTC,CASSDRGLILGYTF
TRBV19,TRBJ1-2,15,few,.,TGTGCCAGTAGTCCCCGGACAGTTCCTAACTATGGCTACACCTTC,CASSPRTVPNYGYTF
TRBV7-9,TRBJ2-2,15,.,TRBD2,TGTGCCAGCAAGGGACTAGCGGGGTGGACCGGGGAGCTGTTTTTT,CASKGLAGWTGELFF
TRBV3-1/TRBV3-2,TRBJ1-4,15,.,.,TGTGCCAGCAGCGCTCGGGGGAGAACTAATGAAAAACTGTTTTTT,CASSARGRTNEKLFF
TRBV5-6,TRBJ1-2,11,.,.,TGTGCCAGCAGCTTCGTGTATGGCTACACCTTC,CASSFVYGYTF
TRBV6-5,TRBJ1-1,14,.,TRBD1,TGTGCCAGCAGTTCCCCCGGGACAGGGGGACCGGCTTTCTTT,CASSSPGTGGPAFF
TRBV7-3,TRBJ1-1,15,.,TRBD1,TGTGCCAGCAGCTACGCTGGGACAGGGGGCGAGGTGGCTTTCTTT,CASSYAGTGGEVAFF
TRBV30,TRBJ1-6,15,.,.,TGTGCCTGGAAGACAGAAAACTCCTATAATTCACCCCTCCACTTT,CAWKTENSYNSPLHF
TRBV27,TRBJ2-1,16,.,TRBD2,TGTGCCAGCAGTTTATTTGGCGGGGGGGCCCTTTTGGAGCAGTTCTTC,CASSLFGGGALLEQFF
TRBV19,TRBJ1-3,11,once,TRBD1,TGTGCCAGTAGTACCTGGGACAGGAATTTTTTT,CASSTWDRNFF
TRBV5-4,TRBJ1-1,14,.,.,TGTGCCAGCAGCCCACAGGTTCTTAACACTGAAGCTTTCTTT,CASSPQVLNTEAFF
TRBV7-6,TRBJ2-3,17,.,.,TGTGCCAGCAGCCCGCAGGTGGCGGGGGCCCTCACAGATACGCAGTATTTT,CASSPQVAGALTDTQYF
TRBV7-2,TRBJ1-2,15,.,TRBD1,TGTGCCAGCAGCCCGAGGACAGGCGCCTATAAGGGCTACACCTTC,CASSPRTGAYKGYTF
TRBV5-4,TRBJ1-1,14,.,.,TGTGCCAGCAGCCTACCCACAGGCTATACTGAAGCTTTCTTT,CASSLPTGYTEAFF
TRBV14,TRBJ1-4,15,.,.,TGTGCCAGCAGCCCCAAGGGAGGGGCTCGGGAAAAACTGTTTTTT,CASSPKGGAREKLFF
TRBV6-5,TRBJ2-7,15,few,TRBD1,TGTGCCAGCAGTACCTCCGGGACAGGGGGCTACGAGCAGTACTTC,CASSTSGTGGYEQYF
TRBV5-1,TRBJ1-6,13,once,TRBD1,TGCGCCAGCAGCCCGGGACAGTATTTGGCCCTCCACTTT,CASSPGQYLALHF
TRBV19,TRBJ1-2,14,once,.,TGTGCCAGCAACCACGGGGTGGACAGCTATGGCTACACCTTC,CASNHGVDSYGYTF
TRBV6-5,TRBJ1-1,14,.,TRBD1,TGTGCCAGCAGACGCAGGGGGCCGGACACTGAAGCTTTCTTT,CASRRRGPDTEAFF
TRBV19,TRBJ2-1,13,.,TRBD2,TGTGCCAGTACCTCCCGGGGGGGCCTAGAGCAGTTCTTC,CASTSRGGLEQFF